This T cell receptor (beta chain) was documented in a study of T-cell reconstitution after alpha-beta-depleted transplantation in children. A few counts support this clonotype. Its antigen remains unidentified. Germline loops: CDR1 KGHSH, CDR2 LQKENI. CDR3 length: 18 amino acids. The ends lost 1 base at V and 0 bases at J; junction bases unmatched: 9. Preparation of the TCRbeta library was carried out with unique molecular identifiers. One entry per CDR3 protein results from TCRdb running MiXCR on the PCR reads. The table shows around 500,000 distinct CDR3 sequences, with under 25% occurring only once. General observations from the study: Counts and diversity of T cells one year after transplant came mostly from newly produced T cells.

This specimen was PBMCs, mostly from graft donor cells, taken 360 days after TCRalphabeta/CD19-depleted stem cell transplant. The V and J genes are TRBV18 and TRBJ1-5; 7 positions match TRBD1. The receptor's source is a boy in the first two years of life who had a stem cell transplant for acute myeloid leukemia, so the T cells may come from the graft donor. The CDR3 DNA sequence: TGTGCCAGCTCACCACGAACCCCCGGGACAGATAGCAATCAGCCCCAGCATTTT. Translation gives CASSPRTPGTDSNQPQHF.